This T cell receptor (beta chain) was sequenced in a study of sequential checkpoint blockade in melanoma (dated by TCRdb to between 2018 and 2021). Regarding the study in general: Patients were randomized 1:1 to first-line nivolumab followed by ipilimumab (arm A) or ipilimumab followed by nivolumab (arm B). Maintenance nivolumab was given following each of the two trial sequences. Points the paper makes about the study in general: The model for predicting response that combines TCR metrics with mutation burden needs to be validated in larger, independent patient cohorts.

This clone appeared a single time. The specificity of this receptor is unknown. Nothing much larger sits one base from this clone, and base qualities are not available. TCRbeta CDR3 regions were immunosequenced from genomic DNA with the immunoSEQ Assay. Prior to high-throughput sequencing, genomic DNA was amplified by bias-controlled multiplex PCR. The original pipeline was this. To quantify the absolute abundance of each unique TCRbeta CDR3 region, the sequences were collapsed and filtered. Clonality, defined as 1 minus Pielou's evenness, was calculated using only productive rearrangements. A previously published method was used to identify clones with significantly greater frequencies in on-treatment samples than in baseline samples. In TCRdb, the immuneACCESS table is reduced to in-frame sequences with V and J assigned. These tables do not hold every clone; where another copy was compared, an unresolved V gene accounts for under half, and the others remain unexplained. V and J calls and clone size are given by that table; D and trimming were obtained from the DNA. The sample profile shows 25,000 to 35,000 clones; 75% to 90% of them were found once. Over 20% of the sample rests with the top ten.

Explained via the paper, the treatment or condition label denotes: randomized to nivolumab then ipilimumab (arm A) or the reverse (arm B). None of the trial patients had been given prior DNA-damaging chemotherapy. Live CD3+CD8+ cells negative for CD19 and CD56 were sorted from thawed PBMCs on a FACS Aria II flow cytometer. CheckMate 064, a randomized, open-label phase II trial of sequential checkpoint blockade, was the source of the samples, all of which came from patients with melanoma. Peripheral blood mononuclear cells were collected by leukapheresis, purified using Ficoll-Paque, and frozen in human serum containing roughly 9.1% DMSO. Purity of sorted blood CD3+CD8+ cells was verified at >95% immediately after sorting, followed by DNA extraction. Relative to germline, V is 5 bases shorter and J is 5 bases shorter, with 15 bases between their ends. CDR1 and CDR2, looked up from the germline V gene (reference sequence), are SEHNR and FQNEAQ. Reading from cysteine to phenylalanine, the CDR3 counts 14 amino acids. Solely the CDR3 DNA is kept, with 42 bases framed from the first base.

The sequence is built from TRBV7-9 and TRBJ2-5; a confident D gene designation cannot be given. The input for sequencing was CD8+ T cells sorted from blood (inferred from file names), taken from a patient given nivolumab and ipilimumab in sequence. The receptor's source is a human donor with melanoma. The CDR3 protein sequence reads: CASSESRLMETQYF. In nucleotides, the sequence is TGTGCCAGCAGCGAATCGCGGCTGATGGAGACCCAGTACTTC.